The 16 T cell receptor beta chains below were found in one sample sequenced in a study of Ad26.COV2.S vaccination and SARS-CoV-2 variants. Treatment indicated: roughly 20 received Ad26.COV2.S at low or high dose, single or two shots; about 5 received placebo; per-sample allocation not given. Samples were taken on day 63 after the first vaccine or placebo injection. Sequencing was performed with immunoSEQ multiplex PCR; in TCRdb, only in-frame clones are kept and a portion is missing. This table holds about 420,000 clones, approximately 90% found once. Sequenced here: peripheral blood, sampled in a trial of Ad26.COV2.S vaccine versus placebo. All receptors derive from a person between 18 and 65 years old who received the Ad26.COV2.S COVID-19 vaccine or a placebo.

The V and J genes are TRBV28 and TRBJ2-7; 7 bases agree with TRBD2. The germline V gene encodes CDR1 MDHEN and CDR2 SYDVKM. The V segment lost 8 bases and the J segment 3 bases; nucleotides outside the gene matches: 7. There are 13 residues in the CDR3. This CDR3 is CASCSGRVYEQYF. The CDR3, as DNA: TGTGCCAGCTGTTCAGGGAGGGTCTACGAGCAGTACTTC.

The genes are TRBV6-6 and TRBJ1-4, with D perhaps matching TRBD1 (6 bases). Germline CDR1 is MNHNY and CDR2 is SVGAGI (reference sequence). The CDR3 is 16 amino acids. Trimming took 0 bases from V and 0 from J, leaving 8 bases between them. Here the CDR3 reads CASSYSSGATNEKLFF. The CDR3 nucleotides are TGTGCCAGCAGTTACTCTTCAGGGGCAACTAATGAAAAACTGTTTTTT.

This chain links TRBV7-9 with TRBJ1-2; D gene uncertain. CDR1 SEHNR and CDR2 FQNEAQ come from the germline V gene (reference sequence). CDR3 length: 13 residues. Trimming took 3 bases from V and 1 from J, leaving 6 bases between them. This CDR3 reads CASSFADNYGYTF. The CDR3 region has the DNA TGTGCCAGCAGCTTTGCCGATAACTATGGCTACACCTTC.

This clone turned up a few times. The chain is built from TRBV2 and TRBJ2-1, with 15 nucleotides matching TRBD2. In germline, CDR1 is SNHLY, CDR2 FYNNEI. This CDR3 is 19 amino acids long. J was trimmed by 4 bases and V by 7 bases; bases with no gene match: 14. This chain's CDR3 is CASIEHPGLAGGQYNEQFF. CDR3 DNA: TGTGCCAGCATCGAACACCCGGGACTAGCGGGGGGCCAGTACAATGAGCAGTTCTTC.

The chain couples TRBV27 to TRBJ2-7; possibly TRBD1 for D (6 bases). Germline CDR1 MNHEY, CDR2 SMNVEV (reference sequence). Trimming pared 6 bases from V and 1 base from J, leaving 10 bases between. This CDR3 has 13 amino acids. CDR3 DNA sequence: TGTGCCAGCAGCGTCGGACAGTCCTACGAGCAGTACTTC. This codes for CASSVGQSYEQYF.

The chain couples TRBV7-2 to TRBJ2-3; 12 bases are shared with TRBD2. J gave up 0 bases and V 5 bases, and 3 bases lay outside the gene matches. The CDR3 is 16 residues long. CDR1 and CDR2 (germline): SGHTA, FQGNSA. The CDR3 nucleotides are TGTGCCAGCAGCCCCACTAGCGGGGGGAGCACAGATACGCAGTATTTT. Translation: CASSPTSGGSTDTQYF.

The chain is built from TRBV4-1 and TRBJ2-5, with a weak D call TRBD2 (6 bases). The germline V gene encodes CDR1 MGHRA and CDR2 YSYEKL. The CDR3 extends over 14 amino acids. V was cut by 0 bases and J by 5 bases, with 10 bases left in between. DNA for the CDR3: TGCGCCAGCAGCCAAGATCGGGGGTGGGAGACCCAGTACTTC. Translating it yields CASSQDRGWETQYF.

The V call is TRBV18, the J call TRBJ1-2; 9 bases match TRBD1. CDR1 is KGHSH, CDR2 LQKENI, per germline. After removal of 3 bases from V and 2 bases from J, the junction contained 4 bases not matched to a gene. This CDR3 has 15 residues. CDR3 region: CASSPTGGENYGYTF. In DNA, the CDR3 is TGTGCCAGCTCACCCACAGGGGGCGAGAACTATGGCTACACCTTC. Full variable domain (remainder filled in from reference TRBV18 and TRBJ1-2): NAGVMQNPRHLVRRRGQEARLRCSPMKGHSHVYWYRQLPEEGLKFMVYLQKENIIDESGMPKERFSAEFPKEGPSILRIQQVVRGDSAAYFCASSPTGGENYGYTFGSGTRLTVV.

This clone was detected only once. This chain uses TRBV9 with TRBJ1-2, with 7 positions matching TRBD1. CDR3 length: 15 residues. Trimming at V came to 4 bases and at J to 3 bases, leaving 9 bases not matched to a gene. Germline V CDR1 and CDR2: SGDLS, YYNGEE. The CDR3 nucleotides are TGTGCCAGCAGCCCGCGGGGACAGCCCTACTATGGCTACACCTTC. Residues: CASSPRGQPYYGYTF.

The chain joins TRBV11-2 to TRBJ2-1; possible D gene TRBD2, 7 bases. V lost 5 bases, J lost 1 base, and 12 bases lay in between. Germline V lookup: CDR1 SGHAT, CDR2 FQNNGV. This CDR3 contains 15 residues. The CDR3 bases are TGTGCCAGCAGCAAACAGGGAGGGTCCTACAATGAGCAGTTCTTC. This gives the protein CASSKQGGSYNEQFF. The whole variable domain, remainder taken from reference TRBV11-2 and TRBJ2-1, is EAGVAQSPRYKIIEKRQSVAFWCNPISGHATLYWYQQILGQGPKLLIQFQNNGVVDDSQLPKDRFSAERLKGVDSTLKIQPAKLEDSAVYLCASSKQGGSYNEQFFGPGTRLTVL.

The rearrangement links TRBV6-1 to TRBJ2-7, with D possibly matching TRBD1 (5 bases). The V end lost 3 bases, the J end lost 3 bases, and 12 bases lay between the germline ends. The CDR3 runs 14 residues. The V gene's germline CDR1 is MNHNS and CDR2 SASEGT. The CDR3 nucleotides read TGTGCCAGCAGTGAGACGACAGTCGTCTACGAGCAGTACTTC. Encoded protein: CASSETTVVYEQYF.

The CDR3 region is CASSRGATEEQYF. CDR3 bases: TGTGCCAGCAGTCGGGGAGCCACGGAAGAGCAGTACTTC. This rearrangement joins TRBV7-2 to TRBJ2-7, with a possible D match to TRBD2 (5 bases). CDR1 is SGHTA, CDR2 FQGNSA, per germline. CDR3 length: 13 residues. V was clipped by 6 bases and J by 7 bases, with 16 bases between them.

The chain is built from TRBV30 and TRBJ2-5; 8 nucleotides line up with TRBD2. Germline CDR1 GTSNPN, CDR2 SVGIG (reference sequence). The CDR3 covers 16 residues. V was clipped by 0 bases and J by 4 bases; unmatched bases: 10. The CDR3 DNA reads as TGTGCCTGGAGTGTAGTTTGGCGGGGGGCCGGAGAGACCCAGTACTTC. Translation: CAWSVVWRGAGETQYF.

This clone was observed a single time. J is TRBJ2-7 and V is TRBV27; 9 nucleotides line up with TRBD1. J lost 1 base, V lost 6 bases, and 4 bases had no gene match. The CDR3 length is 14 residues. The germline gives CDR1 MNHEY, CDR2 SMNVEV (reference sequence). The CDR3 protein is CASRLQGASYEQYF. The CDR3 region has the DNA TGTGCCAGCAGATTACAGGGGGCGTCCTACGAGCAGTACTTC.

This clone occurred once. J is TRBJ2-3 and V is TRBV5-1; no firm D call. Germline CDR1 reads SGHRS; CDR2 reads YFSETQ. Trimming took 2 bases from V and 6 from J, leaving 10 bases between them. The CDR3 is made up of 13 amino acids. Here the CDR3 reads CASSFDLRDTQYF. The CDR3 nucleotides are TGCGCCAGCAGCTTCGATCTACGGGATACGCAGTATTTT.

V is TRBV6-2 or TRBV6-3 and J is TRBJ2-6, with D possibly being TRBD1 (5 bases). V lost 0 bases to trimming and J lost 0 bases, with 12 bases between them. This CDR3 is 18 amino acids long. CDR1 MNHEY and CDR2 SVGEGT come from the germline V gene. The CDR3 reads CASSYSGQDFSGANVLTF. The CDR3 nucleotides are TGTGCCAGCAGTTACTCCGGACAAGATTTCTCTGGGGCCAACGTCCTGACTTTC.